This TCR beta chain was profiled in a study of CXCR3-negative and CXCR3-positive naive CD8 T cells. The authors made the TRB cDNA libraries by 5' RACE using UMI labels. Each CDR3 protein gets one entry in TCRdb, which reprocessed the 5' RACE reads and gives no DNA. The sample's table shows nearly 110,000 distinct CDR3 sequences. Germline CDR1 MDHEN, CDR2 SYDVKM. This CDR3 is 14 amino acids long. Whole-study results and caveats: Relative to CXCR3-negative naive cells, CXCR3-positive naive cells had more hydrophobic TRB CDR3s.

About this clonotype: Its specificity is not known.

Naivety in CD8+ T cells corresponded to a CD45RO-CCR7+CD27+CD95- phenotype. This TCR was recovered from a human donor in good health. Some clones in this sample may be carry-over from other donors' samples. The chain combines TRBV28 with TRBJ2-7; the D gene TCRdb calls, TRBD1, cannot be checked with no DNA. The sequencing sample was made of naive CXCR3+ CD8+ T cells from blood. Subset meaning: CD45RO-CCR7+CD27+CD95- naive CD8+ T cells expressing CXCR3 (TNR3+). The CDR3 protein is CASSLTGLTYEQYF. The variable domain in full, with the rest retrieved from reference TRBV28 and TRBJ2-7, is DVKVTQSSRYLVKRTGEKVFLECVQDMDHENMFWYRQDPGLGLRLIYFSYDVKMKEKGDIPEGYSVSREKKERFSLILESASTNQTSMYLCASSLTGLTYEQYFGPGTRLTVT.